The present T cell receptor beta chain was sequenced within a study of a mutant IDH1 vaccine in newly diagnosed glioma. Stated time point: week 35, safety follow-up. Each vaccine dose was 300 ug of mutant IDH1 20-mer peptide, with topical imiquimod. The protocol was immunoSEQ multiplex PCR, while the TCRdb copy is restricted to in-frame clones and leaves out a portion. This sample has tens of thousands of clones, with approximately 81% found just once. About this clone itself: Its antigen is still unknown.

The CDR3 extends over 16 amino acids. Trimming took 1 base from V and 6 from J, leaving 20 bases between them. Looked up from germline, CDR1 is SGHNT and CDR2 is YYREEE (reference sequence). This clonotype was obtained from a man between 18 and 35 years old with glioma. The V and J genes are TRBV5-4 and TRBJ2-7; D may correspond to TRBD1 or TRBD2 (6 bases each). Sequencing was performed on PBMCs, taken from a glioma patient whose treatment included an IDH1 peptide vaccine. The CDR3 reads CASSLPGGDGWGEQYF. The CDR3 bases are TGTGCCAGCAGCTTGCCCGGGGGCGATGGCTGGGGCGAGCAGTACTTC. The entire variable domain, with the rest obtained from reference TRBV5-4 and TRBJ2-7, is as follows: ETGVTQSPTHLIKTRGQQVTLRCSSQSGHNTVSWYQQALGQGPQFIFQYYREEENGRGNFPPRFSGLQFPNYSSELNVNALELDDSALYLCASSLPGGDGWGEQYFGPGTRLTVT.